The entry that follows covers one T cell receptor beta chain sequence. The antigen is unknown. This entry is derived from a study of beta chain features in type 1 diabetes. Study observations and caveats: Any PCR bias toward short templates would affect both groups alike. When Type 1 diabetes patients were examined, their TCRB CDR3s proved moderately but significantly shorter in all four CD4+ subsets.

Reverse transcribing all isolated RNA meant expressed TCRB transcripts were sequenced. Method: immunoSEQ multiplex PCR; TCRdb's copy keeps in-frame clones and lacks some. Among almost 350,000 clones listed, around 9.3% were seen once. V dropped 2 bases and J dropped 5 bases, with 4 bases sitting between them. Germline V gives CDR1 MNHNS, CDR2 SASEGT. This CDR3 has 11 residues. What was sequenced was central memory CD4+ T cells from blood. The receptor comes from a man aged 25 to 40 with type 1 diabetes. The chain couples TRBV6-1 to TRBJ2-7; the D is unclear. This CDR3 reads CASSERNEQYF. The CDR3 DNA follows: TGTGCCAGCAGTGAACGGAACGAGCAGTACTTC.